These 27 T cell receptor beta chains came from one sample sequenced in a study of T cells in Graves' hyperthyroidism and ophthalmopathy. RNA transcripts provided the source from which TCR beta CDR3 regions were amplified. The study used the HTBI primer set for a first-round RT-PCR of the TCR CDR3. One entry per CDR3 protein, called by TCRdb with MiXCR from the multiplex PCR reads. The sample lists under 450,000 distinct CDR3 sequences, 15% to 17% occurring once. The sequenced material came from blood. These receptors originate from a woman younger than 30 with Graves' hyperthyroidism.

This clonotype was counted at least ten times. This chain connects TRBV6-1 to TRBJ1-2, with a weak D call TRBD1 (5 bases). The length of the CDR3 is 16 residues. The V end was cut by 5 bases, the J end by 0 bases, with 16 bases between. Germline CDR1 is MNHNS and CDR2 is SASEGT. The CDR3 loop reads CASSRVKGSANYGYTF. In nucleotides, the CDR3 is TGTGCCAGCAGTAGGGTCAAGGGGTCCGCTAACTATGGCTACACCTTC.

In its sample, this clonotype was seen many times. The chain couples TRBV20-1 to TRBJ2-5; D is possibly TRBD1 (6 bases). Germline V lookup: CDR1 DFQATT, CDR2 SNEGSKA (reference sequence). V gave up 2 bases and J gave up 1 base, with 8 bases separating them. The CDR3 extends over 13 amino acids. Here the CDR3 DNA reads TGCAGTGCTAGAAGGACAGCCCAAGAGACCCAGTACTTC. Translation gives CSARRTAQETQYF.

This clonotype was seen a few times. The chain couples TRBV12-3 or TRBV12-4 to TRBJ2-2, with a possible D match to TRBD1 (5 bases). V was pared by 5 bases and J by 4 bases, with 14 bases between. This CDR3 has 15 residues. CDR3 DNA sequence: TGTGCCAGCAGTCCCAGGGAAGGGATCACCGGGGAGCTGTTTTTT. The encoded protein is CASSPREGITGELFF.

This clonotype was recorded many times. The J gene is TRBJ1-2, the V gene TRBV20-1; TRBD1 might be the D (5 bases). The CDR3 runs 14 residues. Trimming removed 3 bases from V and 4 bases from J, with 15 bases in between. CDR1 and CDR2 from the germline V gene are DFQATT and SNEGSKA (reference sequence). This CDR3 reads CSASAGAAGYGYTF. In nucleotides, the CDR3 is TGCAGTGCTAGCGCCGGGGCGGCCGGCTATGGCTACACCTTC.

This clonotype was counted at least ten times. The chain uses TRBV3-1 and TRBJ2-5; possible D gene TRBD2, 5 bases. The CDR3 runs to 17 residues. Trimming took off 3 bases at V and 3 bases at J, with 20 bases between the two ends. CDR1 is LGHDT and CDR2 is YNNKEL in the germline V gene (reference sequence). The CDR3 sequence: CASSHRPTGYLEETQYF. The CDR3 DNA sequence: TGTGCCAGCAGCCACAGGCCGACGGGGTATCTTGAAGAGACCCAGTACTTC.

About this clonotype itself: This may be a read error, as it is one base from a much larger clone. The chain links TRBV9 to TRBJ2-1, with TRBD2 identical over 14 bases. Germline CDR1 SGDLS, CDR2 YYNGEE. The trim removed 4 bases at V and 2 bases at J, leaving 8 bases unmatched. The CDR3 spans 18 residues. The CDR3 DNA follows: TGTGCCAGCAGCTTGGCAGGGACTAGCGGGGGTCCCTACAATGAGCAGTTCTTC. This translates into CASSLAGTSGGPYNEQFF.

This clonotype was observed at least ten times. This CDR3 is CASSSGQHYEQYF. The CDR3 region has the DNA TGCGCCAGCAGCTCGGGACAGCACTACGAGCAGTACTTC. The chain couples TRBV5-1 to TRBJ2-7; 7 bases are shared with TRBD1. The CDR3 is 13 amino acids. Unmatched junction bases numbered 3, after V lost 3 bases and J lost 3 bases. CDR1 and CDR2 from the germline V gene are SGHRS and YFSETQ.

This clonotype has at least ten counts. This chain links TRBV10-3 with TRBJ1-1; D gene unclear. Germline CDR1 reads ENHRY; CDR2 reads SYGVKD. V shed 2 bases and J shed 1 base, with 5 bases lying between them. CDR3 length: 13 amino acids. The CDR3 spells CAISETGNTEAFF. Written as DNA, the CDR3 is TGTGCCATCAGTGAGACGGGGAACACTGAAGCTTTCTTT.

This clonotype was counted at least ten times. The rearrangement links TRBV10-3 to TRBJ1-4; D ambiguous. The CDR3 is 15 residues long. Trimming stripped 0 bases from V and 8 bases from J, with 13 bases between. Germline V gene lookup returns CDR1 ENHRY and CDR2 SYGVKD. The CDR3 DNA is TGTGCCATCAGTGAGTCAAAGGCAACCTCCGAAAAACTGTTTTTT. Its translation is CAISESKATSEKLFF.

This clonotype was seen at least ten times. The chain links TRBV2 to TRBJ1-2, with 8 bases aligning to TRBD1. J gave up 6 bases and V 3 bases, and 3 bases lay outside the gene matches. The CDR3 length is 13 residues. Per germline, CDR1 SNHLY and CDR2 FYNNEI. CDR3 in amino acids: CASSDRGRDGYTF. The CDR3 DNA follows: TGTGCCAGCAGTGACAGGGGGCGGGATGGCTACACCTTC. The whole variable domain, remainder taken from reference TRBV2 and TRBJ1-2, is EPEVTQTPSHQVTQMGQEVILRCVPISNHLYFYWYRQILGQKVEFLVSFYNNEISEKSEIFDDQFSVERPDGSNFTLKIRSTKLEDSAMYFCASSDRGRDGYTFGSGTRLTVV.

As concerns this clonotype: A read error is possible here, since a much larger clone lies one base away. The chain is built from TRBV6-1 and TRBJ2-3; D remains unclear. Germline loops: CDR1 MNHNS, CDR2 SASEGT. This CDR3 spans 14 amino acids. CDR3 loop: CPSSGGNTPDTQYF. DNA for the CDR3: TGTCCCAGCAGTGGTGGCAACACTCCAGATACGCAGTATTTT.

Ten or more counts support this clonotype. CDR3 in DNA: TGTGCCAGCAGCCACGGACAGGACGAGGGAACAGATACGCAGTATTTT. Residues: CASSHGQDEGTDTQYF. V and J are TRBV11-3 and TRBJ2-3; 7 bases are a match to TRBD1. Trimming at V came to 5 bases and at J to 3 bases, leaving 11 bases not matched to a gene. Germline-derived CDR1 and CDR2 are SGHNT and YENEEA. The CDR3 covers 16 residues.

This clonotype was observed many times. This chain joins TRBV2 and TRBJ2-7; D could derive from TRBD1 or TRBD2 (6 bases each). Germline CDR1 reads SNHLY; CDR2 reads FYNNEI. The CDR3 covers 15 residues. Trimming took 2 bases from V and 3 from J, leaving 14 bases between them. The chain's CDR3 is CASSEWGDTRYEQYF. As DNA, the CDR3 is TGTGCCAGCAGTGAATGGGGGGACACCCGCTACGAGCAGTACTTC.

This clonotype occurred many times. The chain couples TRBV19 to TRBJ2-7; 8 bases fit TRBD2. After removal of 9 bases from V and 6 bases from J, the junction contained 13 bases not matched to a gene. The CDR3 has 14 amino acids. Germline CDR1 is LNHDA and CDR2 is SQIVND (reference sequence). The CDR3 sequence: CARPCREGRLEQYF. CDR3 bases: TGTGCCAGGCCCTGTCGGGAGGGCCGGCTCGAGCAGTACTTC.

This clonotype was detected ten times or more. The rearrangement links TRBV9 to TRBJ2-3, with D unclear. CDR1 and CDR2 (germline): SGDLS, YYNGEE. The germline V and J ends were trimmed by 3 bases and 3 bases, with 5 bases remaining between them. CDR3 length equals 12 residues. The CDR3 region has the DNA TGTGCCAGCAGCGATCGAACAGATACGCAGTATTTT. As protein: CASSDRTDTQYF.

The CDR3 loop reads CASSDFIGQGRTDTQYF. For the CDR3, the DNA is TGTGCCAGCAGTGACTTCATAGGACAGGGACGGACAGATACGCAGTATTTT. This rearrangement joins TRBV6-4 to TRBJ2-3; TRBD1 matches 8 bases. CDR3 length equals 17 residues. Trimming cost V 1 base and J 3 bases; bases outside gene matches: 9. CDR1 and CDR2 from the germline V gene are MRHNA and SNTAGT.

This clonotype appeared many times. The rearrangement links TRBV3-1 to TRBJ2-7; 9 nucleotides line up with TRBD1. This CDR3 region has 12 residues. V trimming: 10 bases; J trimming: 6 bases; junction bases outside the gene matches: 7. Germline V gene data show CDR1 as LGHDT and CDR2 as YNNKEL (reference sequence). The DNA for the CDR3 is TGTGCCACCGGGACAGGGATACGCGAGCAGTACTTC. It encodes CATGTGIREQYF.

There are a few counts of this clonotype. This chain connects TRBV4-1 to TRBJ2-5; 7 positions agree with TRBD1. The germline V gene has CDR1 MGHRA and CDR2 YSYEKL. This CDR3 contains 15 residues. The V gene end was trimmed by 4 bases and the J gene end by 3 bases; junction bases not matched to a gene: 8. The CDR3 region is CASSLPGTAKETQYF. For the CDR3, the DNA is TGCGCCAGCAGCCTCCCCGGGACAGCGAAAGAGACCCAGTACTTC.

This clonotype was counted between two and nine times. The chain recombines TRBV15 with TRBJ2-2; either TRBD1 or TRBD2 may supply D (5 bases each). The germline gives CDR1 LNHNV, CDR2 YYDKDF (reference sequence). The CDR3 length is 14 residues. The germline V and J ends were trimmed by 1 base and 4 bases, with 7 bases remaining between them. The CDR3 sequence: CATSRGDGTGELFF. The CDR3 DNA follows: TGTGCCACCAGCAGAGGGGACGGCACCGGGGAGCTGTTTTTT.

This clonotype showed up many times. The rearrangement joins TRBV7-3 to TRBJ2-1, with 7 bases lining up with TRBD1. The V segment lost 2 bases and the J segment 6 bases; nucleotides outside the gene matches: 10. The CDR3 spans 16 residues. Germline assignment: CDR1 SGHTA and CDR2 FQGTGA. CDR3 nucleotide sequence: TGTGCCAGCAGCTTATTAGGACAGGCGAATCCCAATGAGCAGTTCTTC. Translating gives CASSLLGQANPNEQFF.

This clonotype showed up many times. In nucleotides, the CDR3 is TGCGCCAGCAGCTTGGCGGGACACTGGAATCAGCCCCAGCATTTT. Translation: CASSLAGHWNQPQHF. The genes are TRBV5-1 and TRBJ1-5; a possible D gene is TRBD1 (6 bases). Trimming removed 0 bases from V and 4 bases from J, with 11 bases in between. This CDR3 comprises 15 residues. Germline V CDR1 and CDR2: SGHRS, YFSETQ.

This clonotype showed up many times. The V and J genes are TRBV5-1 and TRBJ2-2; D remains ambiguous. Germline values: CDR1 SGHRS, CDR2 YFSETQ. The V gene lost 0 bases and the J gene lost 1 base, with 10 bases spanning the gap. CDR3 length: 16 residues. DNA for the CDR3: TGCGCCAGCAGCTTGGTAAGGGCTCTGAACACCGGGGAGCTGTTTTTT. This translates into CASSLVRALNTGELFF.

The chain couples TRBV4-1 to TRBJ2-5; TRBD2 is a possible D gene (7 bases). CDR3 length equals 15 residues. V was pared by 3 bases and J by 2 bases, with 13 bases between. The germline gives CDR1 MGHRA, CDR2 YSYEKL. CDR3: CASSQKGGGQETQYF. CDR3 sequence (DNA): TGCGCCAGCAGCCAGAAGGGGGGGGGGCAAGAGACCCAGTACTTC.

As for this clonotype: At one end the junction does not follow the germline gene, possibly because of a read error. V and J are TRBV6-1 and TRBJ2-1; TRBD2 matches at 7 bases. CDR3 length: 14 residues. CDR1 is MNHNS, CDR2 SASEGT, per germline. The CDR3 is CASSVAGEGNGQFF. The CDR3 DNA reads as TGTGCCAGCAGTGTCGCGGGAGAGGGGAATGGGCAGTTCTTC.

This clonotype was observed at least ten times. The chain links TRBV7-6 to TRBJ1-3; D is unresolved. Germline V gene data show CDR1 as SGHVS and CDR2 as FNYEAQ. The CDR3 is made up of 15 amino acids. The V end lost 1 base, the J end lost 0 bases, and 7 bases lay between the germline ends. The CDR3 DNA sequence: TGTGCCAGCAGCTTAGGTCTGGGCTCTGGAAACACCATATATTTT. It specifies CASSLGLGSGNTIYF.

The chain carries TRBV6-1 and TRBJ2-7; 12 nucleotides align to TRBD1. V lost 8 bases to trimming and J lost 7 bases; unmatched junction nucleotides: 21. This CDR3 has 18 amino acids. Germline-derived CDR1 and CDR2 are MNHNS and SASEGT. CDR3 residues: CASAPGQGAGWWLGEQYF. DNA of the CDR3: TGTGCCAGCGCTCCGGGACAGGGGGCAGGTTGGTGGCTGGGTGAGCAGTACTTC.

This clonotype has just a few counts. The chain joins TRBV27 to TRBJ1-6; D remains ambiguous. CDR1 is MNHEY and CDR2 is SMNVEV in the germline V gene (reference sequence). V lost 6 bases and J lost 11, with 17 bases in between. The CDR3 length is 14 residues. As DNA, the CDR3 is TGTGCCAGCAGGTCGGGCAGCTCCACGACACCCCTCCACTTT. Protein: CASRSGSSTTPLHF.